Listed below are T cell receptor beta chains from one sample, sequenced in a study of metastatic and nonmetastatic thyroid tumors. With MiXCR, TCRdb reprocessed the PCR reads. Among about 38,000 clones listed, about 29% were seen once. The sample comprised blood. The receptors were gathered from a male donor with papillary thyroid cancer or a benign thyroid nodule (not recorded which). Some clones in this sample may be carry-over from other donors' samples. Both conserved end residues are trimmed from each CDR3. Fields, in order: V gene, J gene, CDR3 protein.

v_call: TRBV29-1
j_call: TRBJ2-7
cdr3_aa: SFDRGADEQY

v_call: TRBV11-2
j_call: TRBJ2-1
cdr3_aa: ASSLAGRRNNEQF

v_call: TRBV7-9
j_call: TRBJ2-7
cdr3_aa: ASSWGVKEQY

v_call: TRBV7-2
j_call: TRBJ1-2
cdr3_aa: ASSLIRTGSRGY

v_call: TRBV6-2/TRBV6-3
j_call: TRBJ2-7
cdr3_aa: ASSYPQGIYEQY

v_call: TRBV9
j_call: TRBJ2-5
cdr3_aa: ASSAAGGLQETQY

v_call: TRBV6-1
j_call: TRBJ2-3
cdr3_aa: ASFFAGGTDTQY

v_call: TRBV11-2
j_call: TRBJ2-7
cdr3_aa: ASSFSSIDSYEQY

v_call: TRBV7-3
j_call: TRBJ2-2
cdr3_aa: ASRSTGDTGELF

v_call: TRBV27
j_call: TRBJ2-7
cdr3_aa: ASSPLAGAYEQY

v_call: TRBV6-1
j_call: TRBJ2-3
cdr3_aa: ASSPEAYTQY

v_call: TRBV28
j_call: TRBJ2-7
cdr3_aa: ASKGAGGPREQY

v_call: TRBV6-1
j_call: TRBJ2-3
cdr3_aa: ASTWSGTDTQY

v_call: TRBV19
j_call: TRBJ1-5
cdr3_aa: ASSIISTGQTGMPQH

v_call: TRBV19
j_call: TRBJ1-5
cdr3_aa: ASTDFGGSSNQPQH

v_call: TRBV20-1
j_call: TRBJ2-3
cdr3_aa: SAPVNRGSSTDTQY

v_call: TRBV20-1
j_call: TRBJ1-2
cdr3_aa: SARATGGATFYGYT

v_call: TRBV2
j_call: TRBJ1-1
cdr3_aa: ASEGTSSTEAF

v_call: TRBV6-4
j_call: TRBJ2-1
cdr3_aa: ASSDGGEHEQF

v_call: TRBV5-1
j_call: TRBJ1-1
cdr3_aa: ASSSSGNKNTEAF

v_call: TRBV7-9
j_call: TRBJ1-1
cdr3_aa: ASSLMNEGNTEAF

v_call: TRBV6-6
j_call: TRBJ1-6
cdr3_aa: ASSYQGSSPLH

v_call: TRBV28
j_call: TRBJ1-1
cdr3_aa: ASSLKLTEAF

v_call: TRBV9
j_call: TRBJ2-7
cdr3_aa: ASSGGYGASEQY

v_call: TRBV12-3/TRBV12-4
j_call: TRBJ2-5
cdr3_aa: ASSRVGLAGDPKETQY

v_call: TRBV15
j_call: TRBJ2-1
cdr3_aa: ATSRDSGGNEQF

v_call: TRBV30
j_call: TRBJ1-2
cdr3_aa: AWSVSAGRYGYT

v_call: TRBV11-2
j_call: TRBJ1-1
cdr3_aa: ASSLDLKVEAF

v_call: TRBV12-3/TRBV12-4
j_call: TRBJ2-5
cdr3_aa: TGSLGDTGWGETQY

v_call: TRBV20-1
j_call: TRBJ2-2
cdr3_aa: SAKGGDTGELF

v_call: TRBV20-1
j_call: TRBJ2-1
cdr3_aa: SARELAGDNNEQF

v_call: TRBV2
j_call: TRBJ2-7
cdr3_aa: ASSEGGTGAYEQY

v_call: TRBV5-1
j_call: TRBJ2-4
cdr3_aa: ASSPGVAGALAIQY

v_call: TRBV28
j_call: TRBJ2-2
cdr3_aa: ASSSPRGRAESGELF

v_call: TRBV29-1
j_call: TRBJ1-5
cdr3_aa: SVQAANQPQH

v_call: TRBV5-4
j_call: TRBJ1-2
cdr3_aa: ASSSDRNWSNYGYT

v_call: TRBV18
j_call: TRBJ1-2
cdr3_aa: ASSKREHGYT

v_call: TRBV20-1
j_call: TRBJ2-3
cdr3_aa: SALLTDTQY

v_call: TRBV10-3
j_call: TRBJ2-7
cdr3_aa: AISESLAGYEQY

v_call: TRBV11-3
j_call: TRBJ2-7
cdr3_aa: ASSLEGTEAYEQY

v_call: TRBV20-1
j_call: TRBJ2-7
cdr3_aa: SAIRTSERREQY